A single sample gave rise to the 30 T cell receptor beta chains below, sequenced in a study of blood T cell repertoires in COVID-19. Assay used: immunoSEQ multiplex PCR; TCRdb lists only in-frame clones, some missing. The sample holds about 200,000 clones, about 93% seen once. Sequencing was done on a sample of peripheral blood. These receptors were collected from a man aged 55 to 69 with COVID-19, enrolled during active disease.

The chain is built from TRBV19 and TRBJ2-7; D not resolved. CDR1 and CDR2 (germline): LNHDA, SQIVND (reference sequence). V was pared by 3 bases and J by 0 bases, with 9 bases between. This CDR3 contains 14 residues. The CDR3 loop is CASSMGSHSYEQYF. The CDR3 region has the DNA TGTGCCAGTAGTATGGGCTCTCACTCCTACGAGCAGTACTTC.

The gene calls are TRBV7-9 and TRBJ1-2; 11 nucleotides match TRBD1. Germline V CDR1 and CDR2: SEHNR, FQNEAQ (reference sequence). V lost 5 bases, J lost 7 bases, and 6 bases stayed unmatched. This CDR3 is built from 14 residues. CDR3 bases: TGTGCCAGCAGCCAAGGACAGGGGGCGCCTGGCTACACCTTC. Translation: CASSQGQGAPGYTF.

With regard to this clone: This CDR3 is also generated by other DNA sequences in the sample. CDR3: CASSTGLAKNIQYF. CDR3 coding DNA: TGTGCCAGCAGCACAGGGTTAGCCAAAAACATTCAGTACTTC. J is TRBJ2-4 and V is TRBV6-5; possibly TRBD1 for D (6 bases). This CDR3 region has 14 residues. The V gene lost 6 bases and the J gene lost 0 bases, with 9 bases spanning the gap. Germline V gene data show CDR1 as MNHEY and CDR2 as SVGAGI.

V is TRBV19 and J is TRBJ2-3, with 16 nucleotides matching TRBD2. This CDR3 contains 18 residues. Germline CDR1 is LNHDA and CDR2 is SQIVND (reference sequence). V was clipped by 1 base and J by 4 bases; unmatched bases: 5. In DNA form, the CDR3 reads TGTGCCAGTAGTATAGCCCACGGGACTAGCGGGGGGGCAGATACGCAGTATTTT. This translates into CASSIAHGTSGGADTQYF.

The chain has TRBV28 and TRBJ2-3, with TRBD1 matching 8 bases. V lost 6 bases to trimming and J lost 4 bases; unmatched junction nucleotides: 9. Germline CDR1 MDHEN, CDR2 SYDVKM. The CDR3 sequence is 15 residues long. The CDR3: CASSPRGRLADTQYF. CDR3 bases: TGTGCCAGCAGCCCCAGGGGGCGTTTGGCAGATACGCAGTATTTT.

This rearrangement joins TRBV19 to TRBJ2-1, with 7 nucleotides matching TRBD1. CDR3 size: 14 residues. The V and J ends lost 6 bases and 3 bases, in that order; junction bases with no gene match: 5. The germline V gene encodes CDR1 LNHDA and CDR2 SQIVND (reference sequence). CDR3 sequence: CASSLRDSYNEQFF. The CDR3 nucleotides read TGTGCCAGTAGCCTCCGGGACAGCTACAATGAGCAGTTCTTC.

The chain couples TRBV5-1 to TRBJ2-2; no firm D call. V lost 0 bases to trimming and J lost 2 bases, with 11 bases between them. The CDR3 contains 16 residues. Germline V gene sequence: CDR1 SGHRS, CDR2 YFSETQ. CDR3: CASSLVETSNTGELFF. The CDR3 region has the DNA TGCGCCAGCAGCTTGGTCGAGACTTCCAACACCGGGGAGCTGTTTTTT. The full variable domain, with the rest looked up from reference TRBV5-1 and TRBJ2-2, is KAGVTQTPRYLIKTRGQQVTLSCSPISGHRSVSWYQQTPGQGLQFLFEYFSETQRNKGNFPGRFSGRQFSNSRSEMNVSTLELGDSALYLCASSLVETSNTGELFFGEGSRLTVL.

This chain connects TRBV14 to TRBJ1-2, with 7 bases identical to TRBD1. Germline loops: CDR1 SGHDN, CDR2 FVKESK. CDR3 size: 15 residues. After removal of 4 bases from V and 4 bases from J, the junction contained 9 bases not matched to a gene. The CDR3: CASSPLDRNSYGYTF. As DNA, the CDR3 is TGTGCCAGCAGCCCCCTGGACAGGAACTCCTATGGCTACACCTTC.

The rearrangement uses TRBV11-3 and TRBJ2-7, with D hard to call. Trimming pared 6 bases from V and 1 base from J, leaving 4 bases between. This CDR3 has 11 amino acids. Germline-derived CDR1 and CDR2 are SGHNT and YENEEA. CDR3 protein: CASSQSYEQYF. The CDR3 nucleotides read TGTGCCAGCAGTCAGTCCTACGAGCAGTACTTC.

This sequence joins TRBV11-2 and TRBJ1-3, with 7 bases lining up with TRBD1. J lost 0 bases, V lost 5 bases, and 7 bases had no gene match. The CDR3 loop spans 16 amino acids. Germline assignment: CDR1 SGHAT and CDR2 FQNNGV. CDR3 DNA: TGTGCCAGCAGCCCCAGGGGGGAAGTCTCTGGAAACACCATATATTTT. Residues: CASSPRGEVSGNTIYF.

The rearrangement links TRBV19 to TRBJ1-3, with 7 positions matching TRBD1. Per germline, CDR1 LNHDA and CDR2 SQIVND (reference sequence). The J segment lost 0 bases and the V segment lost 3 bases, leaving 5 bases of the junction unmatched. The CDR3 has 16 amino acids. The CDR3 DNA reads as TGTGCCAGTAGTATGGGACAGACGAGCTCTGGAAACACCATATATTTT. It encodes CASSMGQTSSGNTIYF.

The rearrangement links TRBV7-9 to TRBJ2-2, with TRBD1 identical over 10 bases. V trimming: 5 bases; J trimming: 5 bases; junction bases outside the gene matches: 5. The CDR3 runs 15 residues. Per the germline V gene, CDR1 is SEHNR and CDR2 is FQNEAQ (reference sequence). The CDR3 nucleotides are TGTGCCAGCAGCGTCGGACAGGGGGAGACCGGGGAGCTGTTTTTT. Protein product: CASSVGQGETGELFF.

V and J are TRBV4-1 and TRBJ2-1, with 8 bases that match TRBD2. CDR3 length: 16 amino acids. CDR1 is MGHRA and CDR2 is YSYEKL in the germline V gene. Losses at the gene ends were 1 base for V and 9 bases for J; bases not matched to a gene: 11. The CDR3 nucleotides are TGCGCCAGCAGCCAAGCAAACGGGAGGGCCTCGGCTGAGCAGTTCTTC. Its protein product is CASSQANGRASAEQFF.

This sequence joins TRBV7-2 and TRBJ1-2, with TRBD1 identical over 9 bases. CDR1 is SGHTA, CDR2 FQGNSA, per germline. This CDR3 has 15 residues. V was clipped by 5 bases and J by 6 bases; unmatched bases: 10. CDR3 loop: CASSRIGTGPNGYTF. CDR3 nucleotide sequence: TGTGCCAGCAGCCGTATAGGGACAGGGCCAAATGGCTACACCTTC.

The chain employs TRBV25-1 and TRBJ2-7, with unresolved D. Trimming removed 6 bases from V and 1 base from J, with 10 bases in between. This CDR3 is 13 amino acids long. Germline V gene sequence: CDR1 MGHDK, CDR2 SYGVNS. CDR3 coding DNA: TGTGCCAGCAGAAGCCCGGGTTCCTACGAGCAGTACTTC. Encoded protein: CASRSPGSYEQYF.

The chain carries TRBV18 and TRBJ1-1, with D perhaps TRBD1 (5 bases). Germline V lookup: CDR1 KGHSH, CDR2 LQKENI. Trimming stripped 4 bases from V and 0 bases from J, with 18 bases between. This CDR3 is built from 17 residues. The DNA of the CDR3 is TGTGCCAGCTCACAGAAGGGGAGGGATGGGATGAACACTGAAGCTTTCTTT. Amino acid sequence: CASSQKGRDGMNTEAFF. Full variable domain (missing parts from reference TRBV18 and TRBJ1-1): NAGVMQNPRHLVRRRGQEARLRCSPMKGHSHVYWYRQLPEEGLKFMVYLQKENIIDESGMPKERFSAEFPKEGPSILRIQQVVRGDSAAYFCASSQKGRDGMNTEAFFGQGTRLTVV.

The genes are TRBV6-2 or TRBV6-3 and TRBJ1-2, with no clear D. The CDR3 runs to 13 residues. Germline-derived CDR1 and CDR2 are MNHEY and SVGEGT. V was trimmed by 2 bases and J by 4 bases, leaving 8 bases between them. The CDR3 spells CASSYGQSYGYTF. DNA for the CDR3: TGTGCCAGCAGTTACGGGCAGAGCTATGGCTACACCTTC.

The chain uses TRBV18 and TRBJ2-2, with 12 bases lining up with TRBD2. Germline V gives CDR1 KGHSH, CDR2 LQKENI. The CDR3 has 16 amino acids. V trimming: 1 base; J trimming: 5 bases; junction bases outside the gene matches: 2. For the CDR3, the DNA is TGTGCCAGCTCACCACGGACTAGCGGGGAAACCGGGGAGCTGTTTTTT. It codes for CASSPRTSGETGELFF.

Here the CDR3 DNA reads TGTGCCTGGAGTGTATGGGAGGGAGGCTACACCTTC. It encodes CAWSVWEGGYTF. The J gene is TRBJ1-2, the V gene TRBV30; unclear D gene. CDR1 and CDR2 (germline): GTSNPN, SVGIG (reference sequence). Trimming took off 0 bases at V and 8 bases at J, with 10 bases between the two ends. The CDR3 contains 12 residues.

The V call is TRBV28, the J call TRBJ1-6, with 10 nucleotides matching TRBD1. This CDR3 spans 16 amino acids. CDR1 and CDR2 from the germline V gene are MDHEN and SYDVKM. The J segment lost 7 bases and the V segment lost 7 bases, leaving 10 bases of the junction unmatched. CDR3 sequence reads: CASNKGQGVGNSPLHF. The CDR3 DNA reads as TGTGCCAGCAACAAAGGACAGGGGGTTGGGAATTCACCCCTCCACTTT.

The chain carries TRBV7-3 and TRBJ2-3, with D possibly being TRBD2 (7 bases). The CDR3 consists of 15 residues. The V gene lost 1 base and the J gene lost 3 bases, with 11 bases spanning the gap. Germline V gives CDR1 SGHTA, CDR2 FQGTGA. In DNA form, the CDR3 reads TGTGCCAGCAGCTTAATGGGAGGGGGTACAGATACGCAGTATTTT. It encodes CASSLMGGGTDTQYF. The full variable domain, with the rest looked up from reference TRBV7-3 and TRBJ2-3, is GAGVSQTPSNKVTEKGKYVELRCDPISGHTALYWYRQSLGQGPEFLIYFQGTGAADDSGLPNDRFFAVRPEGSVSTLKIQRTERGDSAVYLCASSLMGGGTDTQYFGPGTRLTVL.

CDR3 residues: CATSVRQGSFSDTQYF. CDR3 in DNA: TGTGCCACCAGCGTCCGACAGGGTTCTTTTTCAGATACGCAGTATTTT. V is TRBV15 and J is TRBJ2-3, with 7 bases that match TRBD1. The trim removed 5 bases at V and 4 bases at J, leaving 12 bases unmatched. CDR1 is LNHNV and CDR2 is YYDKDF in the germline V gene (reference sequence). The CDR3 loop spans 16 amino acids.

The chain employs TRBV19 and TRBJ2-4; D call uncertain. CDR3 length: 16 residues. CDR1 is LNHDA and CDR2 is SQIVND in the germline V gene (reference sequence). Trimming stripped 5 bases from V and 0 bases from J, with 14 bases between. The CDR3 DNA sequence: TGTGCCAGTAGTCCGGGTAATCTACTAGCCAAAAACATTCAGTACTTC. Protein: CASSPGNLLAKNIQYF.

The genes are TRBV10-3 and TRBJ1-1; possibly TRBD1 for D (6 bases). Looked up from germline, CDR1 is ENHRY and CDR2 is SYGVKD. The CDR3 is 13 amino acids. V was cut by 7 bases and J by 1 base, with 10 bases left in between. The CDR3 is CAIMGAANTEAFF. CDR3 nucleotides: TGTGCCATCATGGGGGCAGCGAACACTGAAGCTTTCTTT.

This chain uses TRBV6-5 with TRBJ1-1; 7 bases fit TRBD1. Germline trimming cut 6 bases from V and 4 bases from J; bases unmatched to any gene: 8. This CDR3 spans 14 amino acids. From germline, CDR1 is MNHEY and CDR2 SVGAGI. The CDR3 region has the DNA TGTGCCAGCAGCCCAAAAGGGGGCACCACTGAAGCTTTCTTT. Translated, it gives CASSPKGGTTEAFF.

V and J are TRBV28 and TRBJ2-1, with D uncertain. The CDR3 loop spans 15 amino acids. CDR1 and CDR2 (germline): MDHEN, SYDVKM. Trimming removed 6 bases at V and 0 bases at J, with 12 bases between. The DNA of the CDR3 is TGTGCCAGCAGCCCCGATCTAAGCTCCTACAATGAGCAGTTCTTC. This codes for CASSPDLSSYNEQFF.

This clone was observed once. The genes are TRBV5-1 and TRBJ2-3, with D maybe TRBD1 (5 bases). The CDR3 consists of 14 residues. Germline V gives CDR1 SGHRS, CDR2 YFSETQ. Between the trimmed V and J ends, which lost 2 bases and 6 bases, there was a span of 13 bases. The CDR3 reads CASSFGQTRDTQYF. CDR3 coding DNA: TGCGCCAGCAGCTTCGGACAAACGAGGGATACGCAGTATTTT.

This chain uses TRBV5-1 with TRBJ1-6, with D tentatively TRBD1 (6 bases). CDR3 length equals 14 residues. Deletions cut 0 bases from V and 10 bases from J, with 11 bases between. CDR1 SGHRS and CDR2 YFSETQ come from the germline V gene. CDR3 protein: CASSLAGAGSPLHF. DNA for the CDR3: TGCGCCAGCAGCTTGGCAGGGGCCGGATCACCCCTCCACTTT.

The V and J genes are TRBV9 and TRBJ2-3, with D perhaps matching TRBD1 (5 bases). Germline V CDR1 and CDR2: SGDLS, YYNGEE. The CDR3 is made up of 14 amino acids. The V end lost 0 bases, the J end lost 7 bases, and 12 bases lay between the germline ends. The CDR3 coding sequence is TGTGCCAGCAGCGTAGAACCAGGGCAGAATACGCAGTATTTT. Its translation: CASSVEPGQNTQYF.

CDR3 DNA sequence: TGCAGCGTTGCGGACAGGAGAGGGTCTGAAGCTTTCTTT. Its protein is CSVADRRGSEAFF. V is TRBV29-1 and J is TRBJ1-1; the match to TRBD1 covers 7 bases. V was clipped by 4 bases and J by 6 bases; unmatched bases: 8. The germline gives CDR1 SQVTM, CDR2 ANQGSEA. The CDR3 runs to 13 residues.